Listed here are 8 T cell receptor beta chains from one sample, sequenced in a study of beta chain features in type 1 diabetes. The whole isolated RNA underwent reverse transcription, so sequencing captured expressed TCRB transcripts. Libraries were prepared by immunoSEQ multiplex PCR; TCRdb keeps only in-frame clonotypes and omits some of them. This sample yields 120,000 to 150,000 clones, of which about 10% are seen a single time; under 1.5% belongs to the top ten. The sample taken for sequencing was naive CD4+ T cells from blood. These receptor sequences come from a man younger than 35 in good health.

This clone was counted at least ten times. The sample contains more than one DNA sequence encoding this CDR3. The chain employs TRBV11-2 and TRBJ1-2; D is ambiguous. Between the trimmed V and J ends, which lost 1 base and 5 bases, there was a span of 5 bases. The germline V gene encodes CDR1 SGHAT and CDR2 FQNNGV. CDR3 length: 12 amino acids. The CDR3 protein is CASSLGSYGYTF. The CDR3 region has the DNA TGTGCCAGCAGCTTAGGCAGTTATGGCTACACCTTC. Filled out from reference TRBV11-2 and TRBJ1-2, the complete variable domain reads EAGVAQSPRYKIIEKRQSVAFWCNPISGHATLYWYQQILGQGPKLLIQFQNNGVVDDSQLPKDRFSAERLKGVDSTLKIQPAKLEDSAVYLCASSLGSYGYTFGSGTRLTVV.

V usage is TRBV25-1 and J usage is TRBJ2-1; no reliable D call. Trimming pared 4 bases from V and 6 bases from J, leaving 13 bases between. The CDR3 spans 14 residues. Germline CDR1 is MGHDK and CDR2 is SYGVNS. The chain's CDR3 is CASSVPHRANEQFF. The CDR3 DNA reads TGTGCCAGCAGTGTTCCTCATAGAGCCAATGAGCAGTTCTTC.

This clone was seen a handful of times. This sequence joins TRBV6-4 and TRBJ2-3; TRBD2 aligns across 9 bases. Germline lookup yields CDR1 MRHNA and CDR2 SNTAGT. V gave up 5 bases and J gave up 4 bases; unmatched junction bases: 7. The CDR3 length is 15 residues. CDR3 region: CASSLGGLASDTQYF. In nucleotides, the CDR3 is TGTGCCAGCAGTTTAGGGGGACTAGCATCAGATACGCAGTATTTT.

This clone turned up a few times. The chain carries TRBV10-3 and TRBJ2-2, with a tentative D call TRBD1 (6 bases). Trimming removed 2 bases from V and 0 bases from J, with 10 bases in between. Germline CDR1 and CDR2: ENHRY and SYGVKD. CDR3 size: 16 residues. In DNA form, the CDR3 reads TGTGCCATCAGTGAGCAGGGGAACGCGAACACCGGGGAGCTGTTTTTT. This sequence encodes CAISEQGNANTGELFF.

The CDR3 reads CASSLRPPQAYGYTF. The CDR3 DNA is TGTGCCAGCAGCTTACGGCCACCACAGGCCTATGGCTACACCTTC. This sequence joins TRBV13 and TRBJ1-2, with a weak D call TRBD1 (5 bases). V was trimmed by 2 bases and J by 4 bases, leaving 14 bases between them. The CDR3 extends over 15 amino acids. The germline CDR1 and CDR2 sequences are PRHDT and FYEKMQ (reference sequence). The full variable domain, its missing parts supplied by reference TRBV13 and TRBJ1-2, is AAGVIQSPRHLIKEKRETATLKCYPIPRHDTVYWYQQGPGQDPQFLISFYEKMQSDKGSIPDRFSAQQFSDYHSELNMSSLELGDSALYFCASSLRPPQAYGYTFGSGTRLTVV.

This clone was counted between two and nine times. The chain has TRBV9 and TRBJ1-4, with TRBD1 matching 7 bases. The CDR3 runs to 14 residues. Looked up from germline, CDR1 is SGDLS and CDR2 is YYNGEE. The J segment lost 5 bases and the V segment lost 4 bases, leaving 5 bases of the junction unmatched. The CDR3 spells CASSRAGGNEKLFF. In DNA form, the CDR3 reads TGTGCCAGCAGCAGGGCAGGGGGAAATGAAAAACTGTTTTTT.

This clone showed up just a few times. The CDR3: CASSEFRGLETQYF. CDR3 DNA: TGTGCCAGCAGTGAATTCAGGGGGCTAGAGACCCAGTACTTC. V usage is TRBV6-1 and J usage is TRBJ2-5; TRBD1 agrees at 8 bases. J lost 4 bases, V lost 2 bases, and 3 bases had no gene match. The CDR3 contains 14 residues. Germline V gene lookup returns CDR1 MNHNS and CDR2 SASEGT.

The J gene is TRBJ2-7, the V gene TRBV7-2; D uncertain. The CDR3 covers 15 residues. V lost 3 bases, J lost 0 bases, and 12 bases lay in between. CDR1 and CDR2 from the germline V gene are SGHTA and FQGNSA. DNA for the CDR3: TGTGCCAGCAGCTTTTTTCCCCTTAGCTCCTACGAGCAGTACTTC. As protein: CASSFFPLSSYEQYF.